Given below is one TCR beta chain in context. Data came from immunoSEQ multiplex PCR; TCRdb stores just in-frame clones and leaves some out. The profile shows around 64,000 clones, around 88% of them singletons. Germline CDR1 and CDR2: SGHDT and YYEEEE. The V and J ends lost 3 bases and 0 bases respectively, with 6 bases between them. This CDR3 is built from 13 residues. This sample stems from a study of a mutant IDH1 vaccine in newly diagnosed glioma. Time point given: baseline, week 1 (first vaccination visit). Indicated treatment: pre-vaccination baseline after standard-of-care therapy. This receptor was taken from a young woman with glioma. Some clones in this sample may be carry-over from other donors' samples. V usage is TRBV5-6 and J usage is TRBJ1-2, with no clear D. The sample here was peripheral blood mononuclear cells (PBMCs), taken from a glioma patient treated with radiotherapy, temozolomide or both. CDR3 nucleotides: TGTGCCAGCAGCTCCGGGACTAACTATGGCTACACCTTC. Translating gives CASSSGTNYGYTF. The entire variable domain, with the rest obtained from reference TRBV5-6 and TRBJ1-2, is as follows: DAGVTQSPTHLIKTRGQQVTLRCSPKSGHDTVSWYQQALGQGPQFIFQYYEEEERQRGNFPDRFSGHQFPNYSSELNVNALLLGDSALYLCASSSGTNYGYTFGSGTRLTVV.